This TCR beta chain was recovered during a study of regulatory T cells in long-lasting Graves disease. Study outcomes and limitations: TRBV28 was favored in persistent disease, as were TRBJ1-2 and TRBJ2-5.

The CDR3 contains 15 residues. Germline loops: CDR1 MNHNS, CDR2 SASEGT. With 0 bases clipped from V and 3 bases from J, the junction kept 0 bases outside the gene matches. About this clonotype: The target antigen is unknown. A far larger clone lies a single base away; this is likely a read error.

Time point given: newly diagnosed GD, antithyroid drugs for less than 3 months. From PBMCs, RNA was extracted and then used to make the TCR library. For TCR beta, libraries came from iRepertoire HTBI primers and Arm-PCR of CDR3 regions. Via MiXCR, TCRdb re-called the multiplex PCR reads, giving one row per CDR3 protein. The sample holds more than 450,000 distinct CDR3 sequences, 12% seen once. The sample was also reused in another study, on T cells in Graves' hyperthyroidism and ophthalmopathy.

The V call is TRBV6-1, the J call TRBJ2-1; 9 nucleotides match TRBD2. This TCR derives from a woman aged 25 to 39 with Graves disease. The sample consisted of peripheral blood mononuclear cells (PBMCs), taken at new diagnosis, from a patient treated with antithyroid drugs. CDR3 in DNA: TGTGCCAGCAGTGAAGCTAGCGGGAGCTACAATGAGCAGTTCTTC. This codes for CASSEASGSYNEQFF.